Following are 23 T cell receptor beta chains from one sample sequenced in a study of control samples from healthy donors and cancer patients. Clones were sequenced by immunoSEQ multiplex PCR, and TCRdb holds only the in-frame ones, with some missing. This sample has 95,000 to 150,000 clones, with roughly nine tenths found just once. Sequenced material: blood. Receptor source: a man between 18 and 35 years old in good health.

The sample holds one count of this clone. The chain links TRBV5-8 to TRBJ2-3; the D is unclear. The CDR3 contains 15 residues. The V and J ends lost 0 bases and 2 bases respectively, with 10 bases between them. The germline V gene encodes CDR1 SGHTS and CDR2 YDEGEE. In DNA form, the CDR3 reads TGTGCCAGCAGCTTGGCCACCCATCCCACAGATACGCAGTATTTT. Its protein product is CASSLATHPTDTQYF.

The CDR3, as DNA: TGTGCCAGCAGCTTAACAGGGTCAAGCAATCAGCCCCAGCATTTT. As protein: CASSLTGSSNQPQHF. V is TRBV9 and J is TRBJ1-5, with a tentative D call TRBD1 (6 bases). V lost 4 bases and J 1 base, leaving 12 bases between the germline ends. Germline V lookup: CDR1 SGDLS, CDR2 YYNGEE. The CDR3 is 15 residues long.

This sequence joins TRBV7-3 and TRBJ2-1; D possibly corresponds to TRBD1 (5 bases). This CDR3 region has 12 residues. V was cut by 6 bases and J by 8 bases, with 11 bases left in between. Germline V CDR1 and CDR2: SGHTA, FQGTGA. This CDR3 is CASSSRGHEQFF. CDR3 bases: TGTGCCAGCAGTTCTAGGGGTCATGAGCAGTTCTTC.

The gene calls are TRBV18 and TRBJ1-2, with TRBD1 matching 7 bases. J lost 8 bases, V lost 6 bases, and 12 bases had no gene match. In germline, CDR1 is KGHSH, CDR2 LQKENI. The CDR3 spans 14 residues. CDR3 region: CASSPESQGPGYTF. The CDR3 DNA reads as TGTGCCAGCTCCCCAGAGTCACAGGGGCCAGGCTACACCTTC.

CDR3 coding DNA: TGTGCCAGCAGTTTAGGGGGTATCAGTCAGCCCCAGCATTTT. Translating gives CASSLGGISQPQHF. J is TRBJ1-5 and V is TRBV27, with D possibly matching TRBD1 (5 bases). Germline CDR1 is MNHEY and CDR2 is SMNVEV (reference sequence). This CDR3 is built from 14 residues. Trimming removed 2 bases from V and 6 bases from J, with 11 bases in between.

The chain links TRBV19 to TRBJ2-2, with D perhaps assigned TRBD1 or TRBD2 (5 bases each). Germline V gives CDR1 LNHDA, CDR2 SQIVND (reference sequence). The CDR3 extends over 13 amino acids. Trimming stripped 0 bases from V and 6 bases from J, with 5 bases between. Here the CDR3 DNA reads TGTGCCAGTAGTATAGAGGGGGCCGGGGAGCTGTTTTTT. Its protein product is CASSIEGAGELFF.

This chain uses TRBV9 with TRBJ1-6, with TRBD1 matching 7 bases. J was trimmed by 10 bases and V by 6 bases; bases with no gene match: 10. In germline, CDR1 is SGDLS, CDR2 YYNGEE. CDR3 size: 14 residues. CDR3 sequence (DNA): TGTGCCAGCAACAGGGGCTTAACCGGATCACCCCTCCACTTT. It is translated as CASNRGLTGSPLHF.

The J gene is TRBJ1-1, the V gene TRBV7-8, with 10 bases that match TRBD1. J gave up 5 bases and V 4 bases, and 4 bases lay outside the gene matches. Per germline, CDR1 SGHVS and CDR2 FQNEAQ. CDR3 size: 14 residues. In DNA, the CDR3 is TGTGCCAGCAGCTACCGGGACAGGGGTACTGAAGCTTTCTTT. Translation gives CASSYRDRGTEAFF.

The chain combines TRBV11-3 with TRBJ2-6, with unresolved D. V was clipped by 3 bases and J by 0 bases, with 6 bases between them. Germline V gene data show CDR1 as SGHNT and CDR2 as YENEEA. CDR3 size: 15 residues. CDR3 protein: CASSFLLSGANVLTF. CDR3 nucleotide sequence: TGTGCCAGCAGCTTTTTGCTCTCTGGGGCCAACGTCCTGACTTTC.

This clone has only one observation. The chain combines TRBV24-1 with TRBJ1-5, with a tentative D call TRBD1 (5 bases). CDR3 length equals 13 residues. CDR1 KGHDR and CDR2 SFDVKD come from the germline V gene. The ends were cut back, 5 bases at V and 6 bases at J, with 10 bases in the middle. The CDR3 sequence is CATSGLRGQPQHF. CDR3 sequence (DNA): TGTGCCACCAGTGGTCTTAGGGGTCAGCCCCAGCATTTT.

J is TRBJ1-3 and V is TRBV5-1; no firm D call. In germline, CDR1 is SGHRS, CDR2 YFSETQ. Deletions cut 4 bases from V and 0 bases from J, with 11 bases between. The CDR3 runs to 15 residues. CDR3 amino acids: CASSIGESSGNTIYF. The CDR3 DNA follows: TGCGCCAGCAGCATTGGGGAGAGCTCTGGAAACACCATATATTTT.

This clone showed up many times. The rearrangement uses TRBV7-3 and TRBJ1-2, with D tentatively TRBD1 (6 bases). With 3 bases removed from V and 8 bases from J, the gap between germline ends came to 13 bases. The CDR3 loop spans 13 amino acids. Germline assignment: CDR1 SGHTA and CDR2 FQGTGA. Written as DNA, the CDR3 is TGTGCCAGCAGCTTCGGCCCGGGGGGCGGCTACACCTTC. This translates into CASSFGPGGGYTF.

The chain couples TRBV19 to TRBJ2-2, with TRBD1 matching 11 bases. Germline V gene sequence: CDR1 LNHDA, CDR2 SQIVND (reference sequence). This CDR3 is 17 amino acids long. Unmatched junction bases numbered 12, after V lost 6 bases and J lost 6 bases. CDR3 protein: CASRSRDRGTSPGELFF. CDR3 in DNA: TGTGCCAGTAGGAGCCGGGACAGGGGGACATCACCCGGGGAGCTGTTTTTT.

This chain connects TRBV3-1 (or the pseudogene TRBV3-2) to TRBJ2-7; D possibly corresponds to TRBD1 (6 bases). V lost 7 bases and J lost 8, with 24 bases in between. Looked up from germline, CDR1 is LGHDT and CDR2 is YNNKEL (reference sequence). This CDR3 is built from 15 residues. CDR3 DNA sequence: TGTGCCAGCACCCTACGGGACACCATACCTACGCAGCAGTACTTC. Residues: CASTLRDTIPTQQYF.

The chain recombines TRBV6-2 or TRBV6-3 with TRBJ2-5, with 8 bases lining up with TRBD2. Germline V lookup: CDR1 MNHEY, CDR2 SVGEGT. With V trimmed by 4 bases and J by 5 bases, 0 bases remained unmatched. This CDR3 region has 12 residues. The CDR3: CASSSGGETQYF. The CDR3 DNA sequence: TGTGCCAGCAGTTCGGGGGGGGAGACCCAGTACTTC.

The chain carries TRBV19 and TRBJ2-5; perhaps TRBD1 as D (5 bases). Germline V gene lookup returns CDR1 LNHDA and CDR2 SQIVND (reference sequence). The CDR3 runs 14 residues. Trimming pared 1 base from V and 7 bases from J, leaving 13 bases between. CDR3 protein: CASSIAQGGVTQYF. For the CDR3, the DNA is TGTGCCAGTAGTATAGCTCAGGGCGGCGTGACCCAGTACTTC.

This sequence joins TRBV6-4 and TRBJ2-2; tentatively, D is TRBD1 (5 bases). Germline CDR1 MRHNA, CDR2 SNTAGT. CDR3 length: 15 amino acids. V was cut by 0 bases and J by 4 bases, with 9 bases left in between. CDR3 bases: TGTGCCAGCAGTGACTCGCAGGGCGGCACCGGGGAGCTGTTTTTT. Translating it yields CASSDSQGGTGELFF.

This clone came up once. The V call is TRBV5-1, the J call TRBJ2-5; D uncertain. V lost 2 bases to trimming and J lost 2 bases, with 7 bases between them. The CDR3 spans 13 residues. Germline CDR1 SGHRS, CDR2 YFSETQ. In nucleotides, the CDR3 is TGCGCCAGCAGCTTTACTCAACAAGAGACCCAGTACTTC. The encoded protein is CASSFTQQETQYF.

The CDR3 nucleotides read TGTGCCAGCAGGAACAGGGAGTCGCACACCGGGGAGCTGTTTTTT. Translating gives CASRNRESHTGELFF. The J gene is TRBJ2-2, the V gene TRBV7-8; D may be TRBD1 (6 bases). This CDR3 contains 15 residues. V dropped 6 bases and J dropped 3 bases, with 14 bases sitting between them. The V gene's germline CDR1 is SGHVS and CDR2 FQNEAQ.

The chain uses TRBV28 and TRBJ2-1; 11 nucleotides align to TRBD2. The J segment lost 4 bases and the V segment lost 2 bases, leaving 4 bases of the junction unmatched. Per germline, CDR1 MDHEN and CDR2 SYDVKM. This CDR3 has 16 amino acids. CDR3 nucleotides: TGTGCCAGCAGTTTAGCAGTAGCGGGAGGGTACAATGAGCAGTTCTTC. Its translation: CASSLAVAGGYNEQFF.

This clone came up once. The chain uses TRBV6-1 and TRBJ2-1, with D possibly called TRBD1 or TRBD2 (5 bases each). The V end lost 1 base, the J end lost 9 bases, and 7 bases lay between the germline ends. This CDR3 has 12 residues. The V gene's germline CDR1 is MNHNS and CDR2 SASEGT. The DNA of the CDR3 is TGTGCCAGCAGTGAAGGGGGGATTGAGCAGTTCTTC. This translates into CASSEGGIEQFF.

V gene TRBV7-2 combines with J gene TRBJ2-3; D is perhaps TRBD2 (6 bases). Germline CDR1 reads SGHTA; CDR2 reads FQGNSA. This CDR3 is built from 15 residues. The ends were cut back, 1 base at V and 2 bases at J, with 10 bases in the middle. As DNA, the CDR3 is TGTGCCAGCAGCTTAGTGCTAGCGCCCACAGATACGCAGTATTTT. It yields the protein CASSLVLAPTDTQYF.

This clone was seen more than once but under ten times. The chain has TRBV29-1 and TRBJ2-7, with 8 bases that match TRBD2. V was clipped by 5 bases and J by 9 bases; unmatched bases: 12. This CDR3 spans 13 amino acids. Germline values: CDR1 SQVTM, CDR2 ANQGSEA. The chain's CDR3 is CSVYTSGSGGQYF. As DNA, the CDR3 is TGCAGCGTTTACACTAGCGGATCAGGAGGGCAGTACTTC.